A single sample gave rise to the 30 T cell receptor beta chains below, sequenced in a study of blood T cell repertoires in COVID-19. Sequencing was performed with immunoSEQ multiplex PCR; in TCRdb, only in-frame clones are kept and a portion is missing. Of 70,000 or so clones listed, about 80% are singletons. The sample was peripheral blood. The receptor set was obtained from a woman in her 70s with acute or convalescent COVID-19.

Concerning this clone: This sample includes further DNA sequences coding for the same CDR3. This chain joins TRBV5-6 and TRBJ2-3, with 14 bases identical to TRBD2. The CDR3 is 16 residues long. J was trimmed by 3 bases and V by 2 bases; bases with no gene match: 2. CDR1 and CDR2 from the germline V gene are SGHDT and YYEEEE. Here the CDR3 DNA reads TGTGCCAGCAGCTTTGGACTAGCGGGAGGTACAGATACGCAGTATTTT. Translating gives CASSFGLAGGTDTQYF.

The V gene is TRBV2, the J gene TRBJ1-1; D perhaps matches TRBD1 (6 bases). The V end was cut by 0 bases, the J end by 5 bases, with 16 bases between. The CDR3 has 16 amino acids. Germline values: CDR1 SNHLY, CDR2 FYNNEI. In nucleotides, the CDR3 is TGTGCCAGCAGTGAAGCGCTCTCCAATACAGGGACTGAAGCTTTCTTT. Translation: CASSEALSNTGTEAFF.

There are a few counts of this clone. This rearrangement joins TRBV5-5 to TRBJ1-1; 7 bases line up with TRBD1. The length of the CDR3 is 16 residues. J gave up 5 bases and V 4 bases, and 14 bases lay outside the gene matches. In germline, CDR1 is SGHKS, CDR2 YYEKEE (reference sequence). The CDR3 reads CASSPNIDRVRTEAFF. The CDR3 DNA reads as TGTGCCAGCAGCCCCAACATCGACAGGGTAAGAACTGAAGCTTTCTTT. The complete variable domain, with remaining parts taken from reference TRBV5-5 and TRBJ1-1, reads DAGVTQSPTHLIKTRGQQVTLRCSPISGHKSVSWYQQVLGQGPQFIFQYYEKEERGRGNFPDRFSARQFPNYSSELNVNALLLGDSALYLCASSPNIDRVRTEAFFGQGTRLTVV.

This clone showed up just a few times. The rearrangement uses TRBV7-2 and TRBJ1-2, with D uncertain. Germline-derived CDR1 and CDR2 are SGHTA and FQGNSA. The length of the CDR3 is 13 residues. Between the trimmed V and J ends, which lost 1 base and 4 bases, there was a span of 7 bases. In DNA form, the CDR3 reads TGTGCCAGCAGCTTAGGACAAATCTATGGCTACACCTTC. Protein: CASSLGQIYGYTF.

V usage is TRBV29-1 and J usage is TRBJ1-2; TRBD1 matches 7 bases. CDR3 length: 11 amino acids. Per germline, CDR1 SQVTM and CDR2 ANQGSEA. After removal of 7 bases from V and 5 bases from J, the junction contained 4 bases not matched to a gene. The CDR3 spells CSAGTAYGYTF. CDR3 in DNA: TGCAGCGCCGGGACAGCGTATGGCTACACCTTC.

The V call is TRBV2, the J call TRBJ2-2, with 7 bases that match TRBD1. This CDR3 spans 13 amino acids. The germline V gene has CDR1 SNHLY and CDR2 FYNNEI. Trimming cost V 8 bases and J 7 bases; bases outside gene matches: 7. As DNA, the CDR3 is TGTGCCAGCGGCACAGGGGTAGTCGGGGAGCTGTTTTTT. This sequence encodes CASGTGVVGELFF.

The chain uses TRBV7-9 and TRBJ2-7; 10 bases fit TRBD1. This CDR3 is built from 15 residues. The ends lost 7 bases at V and 3 bases at J; junction bases unmatched: 9. The germline gives CDR1 SEHNR, CDR2 FQNEAQ (reference sequence). The DNA of the CDR3 is TGTGCCAGCATTAAGAAGGGACAGGGGAACTACGAGCAGTACTTC. This gives the protein CASIKKGQGNYEQYF. Full variable domain (rest looked up from reference TRBV7-9 and TRBJ2-7): DTGVSQNPRHKITKRGQNVTFRCDPISEHNRLYWYRQTLGQGPEFLTYFQNEAQLEKSRLLSDRFSAERPKGSFSTLEIQRTEQGDSAMYLCASIKKGQGNYEQYFGPGTRLTVT.

This chain uses TRBV5-5 with TRBJ1-4; 9 nucleotides agree with TRBD1. The CDR3 has 18 residues. V shed 2 bases, J shed 8 bases, and the junction held 16 bases outside the gene matches. Germline-derived CDR1 and CDR2 are SGHKS and YYEKEE (reference sequence). CDR3 bases: TGTGCCAGCAGCTTCCTACACCGGGACAGGGTCACTAGGGAAAAACTGTTTTTT. It specifies CASSFLHRDRVTREKLFF.

J is TRBJ2-7 and V is TRBV19; 12 bases line up with TRBD2. V was clipped by 6 bases and J by 4 bases; unmatched bases: 7. The CDR3 runs 15 residues. Germline assignment: CDR1 LNHDA and CDR2 SQIVND (reference sequence). For the CDR3, the DNA is TGTGCCAGTAGACGCGGACTAGCGGGGACTTACGAGCAGTACTTC. It yields the protein CASRRGLAGTYEQYF. Filled out from reference TRBV19 and TRBJ2-7, the complete variable domain reads DGGITQSPKYLFRKEGQNVTLSCEQNLNHDAMYWYRQDPGQGLRLIYYSQIVNDFQKGDIAEGYSVSREKKESFPLTVTSAQKNPTAFYLCASRRGLAGTYEQYFGPGTRLTVT.

Comment on this clone: A far larger clone is one base from this, pointing to a likely read error. V and J are TRBV4-3 and TRBJ2-7; a possible D gene is TRBD2 (6 bases). CDR3 length: 15 amino acids. Germline CDR1 LGHNA, CDR2 YSLEER. CDR3 in amino acids: CASCQVGDFSYEQYF. In DNA, the CDR3 is TGCGCCAGCTGCCAAGTCGGGGACTTTTCCTACGAGCAGTACTTC.

The V call is TRBV19, the J call TRBJ1-2; no reliable D call. Trimming left V 6 bases short and J 4 bases short, with 15 bases between. This CDR3 is 14 amino acids long. The germline CDR1 and CDR2 sequences are LNHDA and SQIVND (reference sequence). The CDR3 protein is CASSQGTASYGYTF. CDR3 bases: TGTGCCAGTAGCCAAGGTACAGCCTCCTATGGCTACACCTTC.

This clone was detected once. The chain is built from TRBV29-1 and TRBJ2-1; 7 bases are shared with TRBD2. Germline V gene lookup returns CDR1 SQVTM and CDR2 ANQGSEA. V dropped 2 bases and J dropped 2; count of bases not matched to a gene: 6. The CDR3 spans 15 residues. The CDR3: CSVETGEGTYNEQFF. The CDR3 bases are TGCAGCGTTGAAACGGGGGAGGGGACCTACAATGAGCAGTTCTTC.

The chain carries TRBV19 and TRBJ1-1; D is possibly TRBD1 (6 bases). This CDR3 has 12 amino acids. V dropped 5 bases and J dropped 9 bases, with 13 bases sitting between them. CDR1 is LNHDA, CDR2 SQIVND, per germline (reference sequence). In nucleotides, the CDR3 is TGTGCCAGTAGTCCGCTGGGGGCCCAAGCTTTCTTT. Translating it yields CASSPLGAQAFF.

The chain couples TRBV6-4 to TRBJ2-2; TRBD2 agrees at 15 bases. This CDR3 contains 19 residues. The V gene end was trimmed by 6 bases and the J gene end by 4 bases; junction bases not matched to a gene: 12. The germline gives CDR1 MRHNA, CDR2 SNTAGT. The CDR3 loop is CASRNIPGLAGGATGELFF. The CDR3, as DNA: TGTGCCAGCAGAAATATCCCGGGACTAGCGGGGGGAGCCACCGGGGAGCTGTTTTTT.

The rearrangement links TRBV7-7 to TRBJ1-4; D unresolved. This CDR3 comprises 13 residues. From germline, CDR1 is SSHAT and CDR2 FNYEAQ (reference sequence). V lost 4 bases and J lost 7, with 10 bases in between. The CDR3 sequence: CASSSTRGEKLFF. The CDR3 DNA is TGTGCCAGCAGCTCGACACGGGGTGAAAAACTGTTTTTT. Based on the CDR3 plus reference TRBV7-7 and TRBJ1-4, the full variable domain is GAGVSQSPRYKVTKRGQDVTLRCDPISSHATLYWYQQALGQGPEFLTYFNYEAQPDKSGLPSDRFSAERPEGSISTLTIQRTEQRDSAMYRCASSSTRGEKLFFGSGTQLSVL.

The genes are TRBV2 and TRBJ2-2; perhaps TRBD2 as D (6 bases). The CDR3 spans 19 residues. V gave up 2 bases and J gave up 3 bases, with 22 bases separating them. Germline values: CDR1 SNHLY, CDR2 FYNNEI. The CDR3 region is CASSELRRRGTYYTGELFF. The DNA for the CDR3 is TGTGCCAGCAGTGAACTTAGACGACGGGGGACCTACTACACCGGGGAGCTGTTTTTT.

Only one count was recorded for this clone. Other DNA sequences in the same sample also yield this CDR3. The rearrangement joins TRBV3-1 (or the pseudogene TRBV3-2) to TRBJ2-7, with D hard to call. V lost 1 base to trimming and J lost 4 bases, with 5 bases between them. CDR3 length: 12 amino acids. CDR1 and CDR2 from the germline V gene are LGHDT and YNNKEL (reference sequence). The CDR3 is CASSQGRYEQYF. The CDR3 nucleotides are TGTGCCAGCAGCCAAGGTCGGTACGAGCAGTACTTC.

The chain carries TRBV10-3 and TRBJ2-3, with D possibly being TRBD1 (6 bases). The CDR3 totals 15 residues. V was trimmed by 9 bases and J by 3 bases, leaving 19 bases between them. Germline-derived CDR1 and CDR2 are ENHRY and SYGVKD. CDR3 amino acids: CAIPTRGSKTDTQYF. CDR3 DNA: TGTGCCATTCCCACCAGGGGCTCAAAAACAGATACGCAGTATTTT.

This rearrangement joins TRBV5-6 to TRBJ1-4, with no clear D. CDR1 SGHDT and CDR2 YYEEEE come from the germline V gene. Trimming stripped 4 bases from V and 1 base from J, with 11 bases between. This CDR3 spans 15 amino acids. CDR3: CASSTGRLTNEKLFF. DNA of the CDR3: TGTGCCAGCAGCACCGGTCGTCTAACTAATGAAAAACTGTTTTTT.

The rearrangement links TRBV11-2 to TRBJ1-4, with a tentative D call TRBD1 (5 bases). CDR3 length: 15 residues. The V and J ends lost 0 bases and 8 bases respectively, with 13 bases between them. CDR1 is SGHAT and CDR2 is FQNNGV in the germline V gene. CDR3 residues: CASSLDHGQGEKLFF. CDR3 DNA sequence: TGTGCCAGCAGCTTAGATCATGGACAAGGGGAAAAACTGTTTTTT.

J is TRBJ2-5 and V is TRBV10-2; D not certain. V gave up 1 base and J gave up 4 bases, with 10 bases separating them. The CDR3 spans 14 residues. Germline V lookup: CDR1 WSHSY, CDR2 SAAADI. This chain's CDR3 is CASSELASRETQYF. The CDR3 DNA reads TGCGCCAGCAGTGAGTTGGCCTCCCGAGAGACCCAGTACTTC.

In DNA, the CDR3 is TGTGCCAGCAGCCGCGGGACAGGGACTAGGACTAGCCAAGGATGGCAGTTCTTC. It translates to CASSRGTGTRTSQGWQFF. J is TRBJ2-1 and V is TRBV7-2; a weak D match, TRBD1 (9 bases). V was trimmed by 5 bases and J by 12 bases, leaving 32 bases between them. The CDR3 length is 18 residues. Germline CDR1 is SGHTA and CDR2 is FQGNSA. The full variable domain, in which reference TRBV7-2 and TRBJ2-1 provide the parts outside the CDR3, is GAGVSQSPSNKVTEKGKDVELRCDPISGHTALYWYRQSLGQGLEFLIYFQGNSAPDKSGLPSDRFSAERTGGSVSTLTIQRTQQEDSAVYLCASSRGTGTRTSQGWQFFGPGTRLTVL.

This chain joins TRBV2 and TRBJ2-2, with D perhaps matching TRBD2 (6 bases). Germline values: CDR1 SNHLY, CDR2 FYNNEI. V was shortened by 2 bases and J by 0 bases, with 19 bases between the two germline ends. CDR3 length: 19 amino acids. The CDR3 loop is CASSESRRGPLANTGELFF. The CDR3 DNA follows: TGTGCCAGCAGTGAATCCCGGAGGGGCCCACTCGCGAACACCGGGGAGCTGTTTTTT. The complete variable domain, with remaining parts taken from reference TRBV2 and TRBJ2-2, reads EPEVTQTPSHQVTQMGQEVILRCVPISNHLYFYWYRQILGQKVEFLVSFYNNEISEKSEIFDDQFSVERPDGSNFTLKIRSTKLEDSAMYFCASSESRRGPLANTGELFFGEGSRLTVL.

This clone was counted a few times. CDR3 protein: CASSARGGSTDTQYF. CDR3 DNA sequence: TGTGCCAGCAGCGCTAGGGGGGGTTCCACAGATACGCAGTATTTT. The V gene is TRBV9, the J gene TRBJ2-3; tentatively, D is TRBD2 (7 bases). The CDR3 extends over 15 amino acids. Germline CDR1 is SGDLS and CDR2 is YYNGEE. V lost 3 bases to trimming and J lost 2 bases, with 13 bases between them.

The J gene is TRBJ1-2, the V gene TRBV5-1; maybe TRBD1 (5 bases). CDR1 is SGHRS and CDR2 is YFSETQ in the germline V gene. The ends were cut back, 1 base at V and 3 bases at J, with 10 bases in the middle. The CDR3 runs 14 residues. The CDR3 sequence is CASSLQGADYGYTF. The CDR3 nucleotides are TGCGCCAGCAGCTTGCAGGGCGCTGACTATGGCTACACCTTC.

J is TRBJ2-3 and V is TRBV3-1 (or the pseudogene TRBV3-2), with TRBD2 as a possible D gene (7 bases). Germline loops: CDR1 LGHDT, CDR2 YNNKEL (reference sequence). V was shortened by 2 bases and J by 5 bases, with 20 bases between the two germline ends. This CDR3 comprises 17 residues. CDR3 nucleotide sequence: TGTGCCAGCAGCCAAAGAAGGGGGGAGGGCCCCTTAGATACGCAGTATTTT. It specifies CASSQRRGEGPLDTQYF.

The V call is TRBV15, the J call TRBJ1-2; 9 nucleotides match TRBD1. CDR1 LNHNV and CDR2 YYDKDF come from the germline V gene (reference sequence). V trimming: 2 bases; J trimming: 9 bases; junction bases outside the gene matches: 7. This CDR3 has 14 amino acids. CDR3 residues: CATSRPGQGNRYTF. CDR3 DNA: TGTGCCACCAGCAGACCGGGACAGGGTAATCGCTACACCTTC.

This chain joins TRBV2 and TRBJ1-2; TRBD1 agrees at 12 bases. Germline trimming cut 5 bases from V and 4 bases from J; bases unmatched to any gene: 5. The CDR3 spans 15 residues. CDR1 and CDR2 (germline): SNHLY, FYNNEI. CDR3 sequence: CASSRSGQGAYGYTF. The CDR3 nucleotides are TGTGCCAGCAGTAGATCGGGACAGGGGGCCTATGGCTACACCTTC. Complete variable domain (other parts from reference TRBV2 and TRBJ1-2): EPEVTQTPSHQVTQMGQEVILRCVPISNHLYFYWYRQILGQKVEFLVSFYNNEISEKSEIFDDQFSVERPDGSNFTLKIRSTKLEDSAMYFCASSRSGQGAYGYTFGSGTRLTVV.

This clone was seen more than once but under ten times. The rearrangement joins TRBV29-1 to TRBJ1-4; no clear D. Germline V gives CDR1 SQVTM, CDR2 ANQGSEA. V gave up 5 bases and J gave up 8 bases, with 9 bases separating them. The CDR3 loop spans 11 amino acids. CDR3 amino acids: CSVLNSEKLFF. Here the CDR3 DNA reads TGCAGCGTTTTGAATAGCGAAAAACTGTTTTTT.

V and J are TRBV10-1 and TRBJ2-7; 16 nucleotides line up with TRBD2. The V gene's germline CDR1 is WNHNN and CDR2 SYGVQD (reference sequence). The junction had 6 bases not matched to a gene; V was cut back by 3 bases and J by 7 bases. CDR3 size: 16 residues. This CDR3 reads CASSDGTSGRAEEQYF. The CDR3 region has the DNA TGCGCCAGCAGTGATGGGACTAGCGGGAGGGCGGAAGAGCAGTACTTC.